This T cell receptor beta chain originates from a study of shared clonotypes between healthy human individuals. The CDR3 has 11 residues. With 7 bases removed from V and 6 bases from J, the gap between germline ends came to 7 bases. Germline V gene data show CDR1 as MDHEN and CDR2 as SYDVKM. An even split of each subset's genomic DNA across several immunoSEQ plates was performed. The protocol was immunoSEQ multiplex PCR, while the TCRdb copy is restricted to in-frame clones and leaves out a portion. The table includes under 1 million clones, more than 85% detected once. This clone was detected a few times. Its antigen is still unknown. The naive CD8 subset, CD45RO-negative cells positively selected for CCR7, excluded terminally differentiated effector memory CD45RA+ cells. The study, taken as a whole, reports: A handful of donors showed sharing of around 5% of naive CD4 clonotypes. Unshared clonotypes carried lower generation probabilities than those common to all four donors. A small donor pool kept down the genetic and exposure-history diversity that was represented.

The source of this sequence is a young man in good health. Material for sequencing was naive CD8+ T cells sorted from blood. V and J are TRBV28 and TRBJ1-5, with unresolved D. The CDR3 is CASKSIQPQHF. The DNA of the CDR3 is TGTGCCAGCAAATCCATTCAGCCCCAGCATTTT.